This T cell receptor beta chain was recovered during a study of T cells in tuberculosis listed by TCRdb under 2018. Regarding the complete study: The study combined CD1B tetramers and high-throughput TCR immunosequencing to characterize T cells specific for the mycobacterial lipid antigen glucose monomycolate (GMM). With 9 to 11 people per group, a South African clinical cohort compared IGRA-negative adolescents, IGRA-positive adolescents with latent tuberculosis, and adults with active tuberculosis.

TCR libraries were generated with the immunoSEQ multiplex PCR assay, using TCR-beta and/or TCR-alpha/delta assays for each sample. The Illumina high-throughput platform was used to sequence the amplified TCR libraries. As for the original processing: Clustering and dimensionality reduction relied on pairwise TCRdist distances among GMM-specific receptors from T cells that were either sorted ex vivo or expanded in vitro. Each clinical repertoire was scored by mean NN-distance, the average TCRdist to the nearest 10% of tetramer-positive reference sequences. GEM TCR motif frequency was computed as the fraction of unique TCRs matching known GEM sequences by V/J usage and CDR3 length. Active tuberculosis was classified by linear discriminant analysis with leave-one-out cross-validation, implemented in scikit-learn. The table comes from immuneACCESS by way of TCRdb, which keeps in-frame sequences with V and J called. Part of the clones is missing from these tables; in studies checked, under half for an unresolved V gene and the rest for unknown reasons. D and trimming were read from the DNA, whereas the V and J calls and clone size are those reported in that table. The sample has over 40,000 clones on record, roughly 95% of them singletons. The top ten constitute 6.5% to 9.5% of the sample.

Summary of the overall study and its limitations: A classifier using the diverse GMM-specific repertoire reached around 85% accuracy (AUROC about 0.91), compared with 60% to 75% accuracy using GEM motif frequencies. Compared with IGRA-negative controls, TCR-alpha repertoires from active tuberculosis had smaller mean NN-distances to GMM-specific TCRs, which suggests that these TCRs underwent clonal expansion. The smaller NN-distances were partly driven by shorter CDR3-alpha lengths in active tuberculosis patients, and the difference for TCR-beta did not reach statistical significance. Clinical samples were selected based on the availability of cryopreserved specimens, with adults included as active tuberculosis cases and adolescents included as controls.

Note on this clone: What antigen it recognizes has not been identified. Base qualities were left out, and no much larger clone turns up one base away.

At study entry, adolescents were screened for latent tuberculosis infection by tuberculin skin test and QuantiFERON-TB GOLD In-Tube IGRA. Immunosequencing was performed on unsorted cryopreserved PBMC and covered 110,000 or so T cells per clinical donor on average. Eleven high schools in the Worcester region of the Western Cape, South Africa, served as enrollment sites for adolescents aged 12 to 18 years. Ten M. tuberculosis-infected and ten uninfected adolescents were selected with matching for age and sex. PBMC from adolescents were isolated by density centrifugation from freshly drawn heparinized blood and then cryopreserved. The specimen was PBMCs. The source is a donor aged 10 to 29 with latent tuberculosis or without tuberculosis infection.

The CDR3 loop reads CASSFSGNSNQPQHF. At the DNA level, the sequence is TGTGCCAGCAGCTTTTCAGGGAATAGCAATCAGCCCCAGCATTTT. Recombination connected TRBV7-8 to TRBJ1-5, and perhaps TRBD1 as D gene, on 5 matching bases. The germline V gene supplies CDR1 SGHVS and CDR2 FQNEAQ. CDR3 length: 15 amino acids, cysteine to phenylalanine. CDR3 DNA only is kept here, 45 bases in frame from base 1. Relative to germline, V is 3 bases shorter and J is 0 bases shorter, with 9 bases between their ends.